This TCR beta chain was retrieved from a study of cytomegalovirus exposure and HLA in healthy donors. For the study at large: It was reported in a later analysis that the approximately 120 validation repertoires used the same platform as the 666 first-cohort repertoires.

Produced via immunoSEQ multiplex PCR; TCRdb's table is partial and in-frame only. The sample carries roughly 250,000 clones, 90% recorded once. Germline lookup yields CDR1 SGHVS and CDR2 FQNEAQ. This CDR3 region has 14 residues. Trimming stripped 1 base from V and 2 bases from J, with 6 bases between. V and J are TRBV7-8 and TRBJ1-3, with D uncertain. This clonotype originated in a woman between 18 and 29 years old in good health and CMV-seronegative. The sample was PBMCs. The CDR3 sequence: CASSLDATGNTIYF. CDR3 bases: TGTGCCAGCAGCTTAGACGCGACTGGAAACACCATATATTTT.